The clone carrying this T cell receptor (beta chain) was picked up a small number of times. The method was immunoSEQ multiplex PCR; TCRdb's version includes in-frame clones alone and lacks a portion of them. The sample lists approximately 120,000 clones; roughly four fifths were seen once. The data were obtained in a study of blood T cell repertoires in COVID-19. Across the whole study: Sample material is recorded as cDNA or gDNA derived from T cells, B-cell-depleted T cells, or PBMCs.

The Seattle site enrolled patients during active infection and followed them longitudinally. This CDR3 comprises 15 residues. Trimming left V 0 bases short and J 9 bases short, with 12 bases between. CDR1 MGHRA and CDR2 YSYEKL come from the germline V gene. The sequence came from a man in his thirties or forties with COVID-19, enrolled during active disease. The specimen sequenced was peripheral blood. The chain employs TRBV4-1 and TRBJ1-6; the D gene is possibly TRBD1 (5 bases). The CDR3 reads CASSQEGVYGSPLHF. The CDR3 bases are TGCGCCAGCAGCCAAGAAGGGGTTTATGGTTCACCCCTCCACTTT.